This T cell receptor beta chain came from a study of shared clonotypes between healthy human individuals. Naive CD8 cells lacked CD45RO, underwent positive selection for CCR7 and left out terminally differentiated effector memory CD45RA+ cells. The germline CDR1 and CDR2 sequences are MNHEY and SMNVEV (reference sequence). V lost 3 bases to trimming and J lost 7 bases; unmatched junction nucleotides: 3. The length of the CDR3 is 14 residues. Assay: immunoSEQ multiplex PCR; the TCRdb copy retains only in-frame clones and omits some. This sample carries fewer than 1 million clones, around 96% of them seen once, and the ten largest clones take approximately 0.2%.

The sequenced sample consisted of naive CD8+ T cells sorted from blood. The source of this sequence is a man under 40 in good health. The V and J genes are TRBV27 and TRBJ2-1; TRBD2 agrees at 10 bases. As DNA, the CDR3 is TGTGCCAGCAGTTTCGTGACTAGCGGGAATGAGCAGTTCTTC. Amino acids: CASSFVTSGNEQFF.